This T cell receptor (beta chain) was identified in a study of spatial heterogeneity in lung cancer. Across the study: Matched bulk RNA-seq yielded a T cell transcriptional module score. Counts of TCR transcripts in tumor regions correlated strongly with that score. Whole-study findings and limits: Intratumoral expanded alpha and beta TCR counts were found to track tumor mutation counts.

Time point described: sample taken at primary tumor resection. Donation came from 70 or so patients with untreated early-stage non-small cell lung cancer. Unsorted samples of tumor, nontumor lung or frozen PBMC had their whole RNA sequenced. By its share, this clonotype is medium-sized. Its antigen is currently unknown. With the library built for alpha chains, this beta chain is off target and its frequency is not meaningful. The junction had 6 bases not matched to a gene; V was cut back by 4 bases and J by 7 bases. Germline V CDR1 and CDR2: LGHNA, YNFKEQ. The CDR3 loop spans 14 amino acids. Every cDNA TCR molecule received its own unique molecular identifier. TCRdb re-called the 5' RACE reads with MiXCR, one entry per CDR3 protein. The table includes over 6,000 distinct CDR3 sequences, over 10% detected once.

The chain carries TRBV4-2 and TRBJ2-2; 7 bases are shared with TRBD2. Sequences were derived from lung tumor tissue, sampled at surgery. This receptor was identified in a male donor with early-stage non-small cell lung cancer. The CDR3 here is CASSPRLAVGELFF. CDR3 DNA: TGTGCCAGCAGCCCCCGACTAGCTGTCGGGGAGCTGTTTTTT.